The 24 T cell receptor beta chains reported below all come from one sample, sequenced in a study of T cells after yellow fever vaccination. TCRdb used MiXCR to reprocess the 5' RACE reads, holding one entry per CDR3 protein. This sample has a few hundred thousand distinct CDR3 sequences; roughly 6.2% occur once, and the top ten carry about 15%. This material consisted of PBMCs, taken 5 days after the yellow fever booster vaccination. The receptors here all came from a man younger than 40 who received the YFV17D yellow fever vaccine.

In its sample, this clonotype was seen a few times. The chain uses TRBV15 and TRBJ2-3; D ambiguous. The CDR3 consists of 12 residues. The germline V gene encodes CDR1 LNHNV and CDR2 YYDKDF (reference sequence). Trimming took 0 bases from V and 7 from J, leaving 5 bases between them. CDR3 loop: CATSREGYTQYF. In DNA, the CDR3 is TGTGCCACCAGCAGAGAGGGGTATACGCAGTATTTT.

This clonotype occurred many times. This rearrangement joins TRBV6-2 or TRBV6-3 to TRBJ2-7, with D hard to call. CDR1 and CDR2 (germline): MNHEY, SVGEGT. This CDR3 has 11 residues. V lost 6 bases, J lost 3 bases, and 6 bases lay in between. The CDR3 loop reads CASSHIYEQYF. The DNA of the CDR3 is TGTGCCAGCAGCCATATCTACGAGCAGTACTTC.

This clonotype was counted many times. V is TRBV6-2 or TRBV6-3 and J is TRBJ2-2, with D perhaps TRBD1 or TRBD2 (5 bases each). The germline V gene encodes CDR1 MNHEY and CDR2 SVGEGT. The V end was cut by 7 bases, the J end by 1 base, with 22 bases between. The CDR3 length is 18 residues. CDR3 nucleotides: TGTGCCAGCAACCCTGGGACCACGGAGGCGGGGAACACCGGGGAGCTGTTTTTT. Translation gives CASNPGTTEAGNTGELFF.

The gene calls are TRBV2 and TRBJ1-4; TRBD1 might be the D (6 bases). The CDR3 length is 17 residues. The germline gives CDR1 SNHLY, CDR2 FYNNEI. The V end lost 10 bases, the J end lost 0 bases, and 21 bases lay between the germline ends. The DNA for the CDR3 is TGTGCCATCAGCCACGGGACATCTATTGCAACTAATGAAAAACTGTTTTTT. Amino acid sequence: CAISHGTSIATNEKLFF. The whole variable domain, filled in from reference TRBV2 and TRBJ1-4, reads EPEVTQTPSHQVTQMGQEVILRCVPISNHLYFYWYRQILGQKVEFLVSFYNNEISEKSEIFDDQFSVERPDGSNFTLKIRSTKLEDSAMYFCAISHGTSIATNEKLFFGSGTQLSVL.

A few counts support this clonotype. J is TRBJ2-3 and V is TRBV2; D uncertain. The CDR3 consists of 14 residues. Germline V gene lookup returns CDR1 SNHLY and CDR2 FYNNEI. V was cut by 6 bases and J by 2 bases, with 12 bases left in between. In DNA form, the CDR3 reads TGTGCCAGCAGGAGAGGAACTGACACAGATACGCAGTATTTT. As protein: CASRRGTDTDTQYF.

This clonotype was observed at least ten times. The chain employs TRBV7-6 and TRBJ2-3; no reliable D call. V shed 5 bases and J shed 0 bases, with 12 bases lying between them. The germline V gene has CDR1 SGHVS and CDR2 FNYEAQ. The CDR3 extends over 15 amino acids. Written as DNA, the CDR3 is TGTGCCAGCAGCCCTGGACGGCAGAGCACAGATACGCAGTATTTT. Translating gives CASSPGRQSTDTQYF.

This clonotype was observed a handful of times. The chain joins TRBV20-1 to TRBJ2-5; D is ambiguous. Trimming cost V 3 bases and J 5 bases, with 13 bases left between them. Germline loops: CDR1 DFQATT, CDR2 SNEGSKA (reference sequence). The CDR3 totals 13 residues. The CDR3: CSASSGFSETQYF. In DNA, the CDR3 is TGCAGTGCTAGTTCGGGTTTCTCGGAGACCCAGTACTTC.

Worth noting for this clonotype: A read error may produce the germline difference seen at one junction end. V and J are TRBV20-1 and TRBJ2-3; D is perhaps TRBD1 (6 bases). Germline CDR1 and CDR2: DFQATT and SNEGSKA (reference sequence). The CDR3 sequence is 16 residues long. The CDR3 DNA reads TGCTGTGCTAGAGATCGGTCCAGGGGAGTTGAAGATACGCAGTATTTT. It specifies CCARDRSRGVEDTQYF.

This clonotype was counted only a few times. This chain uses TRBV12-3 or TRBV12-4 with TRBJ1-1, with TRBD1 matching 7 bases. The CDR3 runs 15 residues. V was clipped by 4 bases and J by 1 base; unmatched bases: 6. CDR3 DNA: TGTGCCAGCAGTTACTTCTCAGGGGGGAACACTGAAGCTTTCTTT. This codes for CASSYFSGGNTEAFF.

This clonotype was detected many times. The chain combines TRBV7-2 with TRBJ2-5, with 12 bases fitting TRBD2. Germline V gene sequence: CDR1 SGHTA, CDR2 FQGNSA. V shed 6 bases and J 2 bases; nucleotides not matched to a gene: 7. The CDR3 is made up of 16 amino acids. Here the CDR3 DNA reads TGTGCCAGCAGTTACCTAGCGGGAGGGATTCAAGAGACCCAGTACTTC. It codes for CASSYLAGGIQETQYF. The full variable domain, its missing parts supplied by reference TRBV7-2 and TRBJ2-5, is GAGVSQSPSNKVTEKGKDVELRCDPISGHTALYWYRQSLGQGLEFLIYFQGNSAPDKSGLPSDRFSAERTGGSVSTLTIQRTQQEDSAVYLCASSYLAGGIQETQYFGPGTRLLVL.

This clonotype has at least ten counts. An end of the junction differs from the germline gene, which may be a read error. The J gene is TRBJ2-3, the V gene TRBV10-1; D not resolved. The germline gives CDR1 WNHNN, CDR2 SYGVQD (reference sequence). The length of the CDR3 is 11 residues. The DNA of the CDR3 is TGCGCCGTAGGGCCCCCAGATACGCTGTATTTT. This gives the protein CAVGPPDTLYF.

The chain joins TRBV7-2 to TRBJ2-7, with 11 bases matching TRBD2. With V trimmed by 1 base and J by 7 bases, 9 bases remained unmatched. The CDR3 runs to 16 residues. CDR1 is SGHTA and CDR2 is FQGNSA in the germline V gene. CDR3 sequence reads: CASSLGILAGGGEQYF. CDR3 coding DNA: TGTGCCAGCAGCTTAGGCATTCTAGCGGGAGGCGGTGAGCAGTACTTC.

CDR3 coding DNA: TGTGCCAGCCTCTCCCCCCCCTCCCCGAATACGCAGTATTTT. It translates to CASLSPPSPNTQYF. The J gene is TRBJ2-3, the V gene TRBV12-3 or TRBV12-4; D not resolved. V lost 8 bases and J 7 bases, leaving 19 bases between the germline ends. The CDR3 sequence is 14 residues long.

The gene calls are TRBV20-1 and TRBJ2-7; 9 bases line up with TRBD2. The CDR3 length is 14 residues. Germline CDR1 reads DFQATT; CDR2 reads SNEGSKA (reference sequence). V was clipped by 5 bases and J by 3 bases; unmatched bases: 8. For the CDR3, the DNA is TGCAGTGCTCCAATCCTTAGCGGGAGCTACGAGCAGTACTTC. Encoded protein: CSAPILSGSYEQYF.

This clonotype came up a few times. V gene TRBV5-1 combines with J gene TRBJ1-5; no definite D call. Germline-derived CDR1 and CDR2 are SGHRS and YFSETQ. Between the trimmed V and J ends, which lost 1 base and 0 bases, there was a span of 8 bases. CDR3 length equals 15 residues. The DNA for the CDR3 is TGCGCCAGCAGCTTGTATGGGAATAGCAATCAGCCCCAGCATTTT. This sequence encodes CASSLYGNSNQPQHF.

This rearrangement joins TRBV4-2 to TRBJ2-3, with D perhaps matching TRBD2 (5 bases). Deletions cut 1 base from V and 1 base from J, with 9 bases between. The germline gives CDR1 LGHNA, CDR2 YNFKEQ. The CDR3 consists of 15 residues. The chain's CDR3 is CASSQVRDRTDTQYF. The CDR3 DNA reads TGTGCCAGCAGCCAAGTTCGGGATCGCACAGATACGCAGTATTTT.

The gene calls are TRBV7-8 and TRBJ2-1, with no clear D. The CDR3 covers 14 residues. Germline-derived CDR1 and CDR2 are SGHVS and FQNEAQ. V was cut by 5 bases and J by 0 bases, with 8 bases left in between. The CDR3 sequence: CASSPWISYNEQFF. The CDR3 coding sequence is TGTGCCAGCAGCCCCTGGATCTCCTACAATGAGCAGTTCTTC.

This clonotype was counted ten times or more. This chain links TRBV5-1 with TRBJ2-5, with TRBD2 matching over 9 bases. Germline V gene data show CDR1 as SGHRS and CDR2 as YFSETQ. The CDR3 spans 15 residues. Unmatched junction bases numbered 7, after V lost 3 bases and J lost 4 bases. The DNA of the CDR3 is TGCGCCAGCAGCTCGACTAGCGGAGGGGCAGAGACCCAGTACTTC. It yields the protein CASSSTSGGAETQYF.

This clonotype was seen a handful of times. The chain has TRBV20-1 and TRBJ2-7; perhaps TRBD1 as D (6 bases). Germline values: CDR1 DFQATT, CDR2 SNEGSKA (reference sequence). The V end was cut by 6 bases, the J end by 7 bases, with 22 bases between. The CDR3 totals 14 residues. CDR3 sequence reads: CSAATDSLFSEQYF. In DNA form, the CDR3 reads TGCAGTGCCGCCACGGACAGCCTATTCTCTGAGCAGTACTTC.

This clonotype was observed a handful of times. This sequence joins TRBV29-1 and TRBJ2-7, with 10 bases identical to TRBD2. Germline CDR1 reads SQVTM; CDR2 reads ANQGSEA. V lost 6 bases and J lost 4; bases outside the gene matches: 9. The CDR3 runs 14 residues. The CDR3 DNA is TGCAGCGTCCAGGGGGGAGCGGGAGGGTACGAGCAGTACTTC. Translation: CSVQGGAGGYEQYF.

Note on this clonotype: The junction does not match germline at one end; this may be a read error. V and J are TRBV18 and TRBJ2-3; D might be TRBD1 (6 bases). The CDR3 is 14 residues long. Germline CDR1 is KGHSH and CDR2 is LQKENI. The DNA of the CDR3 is TGTGCCAGCTCTCCACAGGGAGTCACAGATACGCAGTATTTT. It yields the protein CASSPQGVTDTQYF. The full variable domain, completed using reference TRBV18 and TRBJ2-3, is NAGVMQNPRHLVRRRGQEARLRCSPMKGHSHVYWYRQLPEEGLKFMVYLQKENIIDESGMPKERFSAEFPKEGPSILRIQQVVRGDSAAYFCASSPQGVTDTQYFGPGTRLTVL.

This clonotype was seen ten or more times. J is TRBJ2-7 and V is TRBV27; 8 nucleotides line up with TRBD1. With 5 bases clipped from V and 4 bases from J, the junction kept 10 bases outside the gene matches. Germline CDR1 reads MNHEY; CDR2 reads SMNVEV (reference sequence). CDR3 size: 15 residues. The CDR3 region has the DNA TGTGCCAGCAGTCCCGCCGGACAGGGAGCGTACGAGCAGTACTTC. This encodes CASSPAGQGAYEQYF.

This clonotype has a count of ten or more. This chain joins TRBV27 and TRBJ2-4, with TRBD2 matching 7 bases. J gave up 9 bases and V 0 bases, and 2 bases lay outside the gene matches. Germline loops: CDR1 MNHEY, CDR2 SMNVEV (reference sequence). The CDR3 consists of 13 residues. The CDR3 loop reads CASSLSGEGIQYF. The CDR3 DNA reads TGTGCCAGCAGTTTATCAGGGGAGGGCATTCAGTACTTC.

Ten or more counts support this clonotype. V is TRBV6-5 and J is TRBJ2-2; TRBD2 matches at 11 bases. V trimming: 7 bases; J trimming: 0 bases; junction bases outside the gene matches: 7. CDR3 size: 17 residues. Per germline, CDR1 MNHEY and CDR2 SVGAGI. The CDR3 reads CASIRTSGHANTGELFF. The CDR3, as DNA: TGTGCCAGCATTAGGACTAGCGGGCACGCGAACACCGGGGAGCTGTTTTTT.